The TCR beta chain described here comes from a study of T cells in narcolepsy. The CDR3 runs to 17 residues. The V gene's germline CDR1 is SSHAT and CDR2 FNYEAQ (reference sequence). Assay: immunoSEQ multiplex PCR; the TCRdb copy retains only in-frame clones and omits some. The data hold 35,000 to 40,000 clones, with roughly 84% observed a single time. Remarks on this clone: Germline is not matched at one junction end, which may reflect a read error.

This TCR came from a human donor with narcolepsy. This chain uses TRBV7-7 with TRBJ2-1; a possible D gene is TRBD2 (7 bases). Sequenced: CD45RA- memory CD4+ T cells from PBMCs. The CDR3 is CASSLVAGASSYNEQFF. CDR3 coding DNA: TGTGCTAGCAGCTTAGTCGCGGGGGCAAGCTCCTACAATGAGCAGTTCTTC.